The 27 T cell receptor beta chains below all came from one sample that was sequenced in a study of blood T cell repertoires in COVID-19. TCRdb's table, derived via immunoSEQ multiplex PCR, lists solely in-frame clones and lacks some. Among around 130,000 clones listed, around 80% were seen once. The sample was PBMCs or T cells enriched from blood (not recorded which). Every receptor here comes from a man aged 40-55 years with acute COVID-19.

The chain joins TRBV10-2 to TRBJ2-3, with TRBD2 matching 8 bases. Per germline, CDR1 WSHSY and CDR2 SAAADI. The CDR3 is 16 residues long. Unmatched junction bases numbered 12, after V lost 8 bases and J lost 2 bases. The DNA of the CDR3 is TGCGCCAGCCAGACCCCAAGCGGGGGTTTCACAGATACGCAGTATTTT. Its translation: CASQTPSGGFTDTQYF.

The rearrangement uses TRBV3-1 (or the pseudogene TRBV3-2) and TRBJ1-1; D is undetermined. The V gene lost 1 base and the J gene lost 5 bases, with 8 bases spanning the gap. In germline, CDR1 is LGHDT, CDR2 YNNKEL (reference sequence). The CDR3 runs to 13 residues. The CDR3 loop reads CASSQGASTEAFF. CDR3 nucleotide sequence: TGTGCCAGCAGCCAAGGGGCCTCAACTGAAGCTTTCTTT.

The J gene is TRBJ1-4, the V gene TRBV6-5, with D tentatively TRBD1 (6 bases). V was shortened by 6 bases and J by 8 bases, with 19 bases between the two germline ends. Per the germline V gene, CDR1 is MNHEY and CDR2 is SVGAGI. CDR3 length equals 15 residues. The CDR3 reads CASSLDRIPGEKLFF. The CDR3 DNA follows: TGTGCCAGCAGCCTTGACAGGATCCCCGGGGAAAAACTGTTTTTT.

The chain links TRBV27 to TRBJ2-3; 8 bases are shared with TRBD1. Germline-derived CDR1 and CDR2 are MNHEY and SMNVEV (reference sequence). The junction had 12 bases not matched to a gene; V was cut back by 5 bases and J by 8 bases. The CDR3 sequence is 15 residues long. CDR3 loop: CASSMDRDPFATQYF. DNA of the CDR3: TGTGCCAGCAGTATGGACAGGGATCCCTTTGCTACGCAGTATTTT.

The J gene is TRBJ1-5, the V gene TRBV6-5; D possibly corresponds to TRBD1 (5 bases). The ends were cut back, 6 bases at V and 3 bases at J, with 12 bases in the middle. Germline CDR1 MNHEY, CDR2 SVGAGI. The CDR3 has 14 residues. This CDR3 is CASSIQGSNQPQHF. The CDR3, as DNA: TGTGCCAGCAGCATCCAGGGCTCCAATCAGCCCCAGCATTTT.

The V gene is TRBV10-2, the J gene TRBJ1-5, with D uncertain. The CDR3 has 17 amino acids. V was cut by 0 bases and J by 0 bases, with 12 bases left in between. CDR1 is WSHSY and CDR2 is SAAADI in the germline V gene. CDR3 residues: CASSESVGAYSNQPQHF. CDR3 coding DNA: TGCGCCAGCAGTGAGTCGGTCGGAGCATATAGCAATCAGCCCCAGCATTTT.

The chain couples TRBV7-8 to TRBJ1-3; tentatively, D is TRBD1 (6 bases). This CDR3 has 13 residues. The V gene lost 0 bases and the J gene lost 8 bases, with 8 bases spanning the gap. Germline V lookup: CDR1 SGHVS, CDR2 FQNEAQ. The CDR3 DNA is TGTGCCAGCAGCTTAGCAGGGGGAGACACCATATATTTT. It codes for CASSLAGGDTIYF.

This chain uses TRBV20-1 with TRBJ2-7; no definite D call. Trimming took 4 bases from V and 4 from J, leaving 8 bases between them. The length of the CDR3 is 11 residues. In germline, CDR1 is DFQATT, CDR2 SNEGSKA (reference sequence). CDR3 in DNA: TGCAGTGCTAAACAAAGTTACGAGCAGTACTTC. Amino acid sequence: CSAKQSYEQYF.

The rearrangement uses TRBV7-9 and TRBJ2-3; 7 bases align to TRBD2. Germline V gives CDR1 SEHNR, CDR2 FQNEAQ (reference sequence). The J segment lost 5 bases and the V segment lost 5 bases, leaving 13 bases of the junction unmatched. The CDR3 totals 16 residues. In DNA form, the CDR3 reads TGTGCCAGCAGCCCCCGGGGGGACGGGGTCGTAGATACGCAGTATTTT. It translates to CASSPRGDGVVDTQYF.

The chain recombines TRBV11-3 with TRBJ1-5, with 7 bases aligning to TRBD1. The CDR3 extends over 15 amino acids. V dropped 3 bases and J dropped 7; count of bases not matched to a gene: 9. Germline loops: CDR1 SGHNT, CDR2 YENEEA. As DNA, the CDR3 is TGTGCCAGCAGCTTCCTACTTACAGGGGCCCAGCCCCAGCATTTT. It yields the protein CASSFLLTGAQPQHF.

This chain joins TRBV7-2 and TRBJ1-6, with a possible D match to TRBD1 (5 bases). The V gene's germline CDR1 is SGHTA and CDR2 FQGNSA. The CDR3 consists of 15 residues. Trimming removed 10 bases from V and 2 bases from J, with 15 bases in between. The CDR3 region is CATPGGGTYNSPLHF. Here the CDR3 DNA reads TGTGCCACCCCGGGGGGAGGCACCTATAATTCACCCCTCCACTTT.

The J gene is TRBJ1-1, the V gene TRBV6-4; D gene unclear. The CDR3 spans 15 residues. Germline CDR1 MRHNA, CDR2 SNTAGT. V gave up 2 bases and J gave up 4 bases, with 14 bases separating them. CDR3 nucleotide sequence: TGTGCCAGCAGTGACCCGCGGGGTTCGGGCACTGAAGCTTTCTTT. Its protein is CASSDPRGSGTEAFF.

This chain uses TRBV5-1 with TRBJ2-7, with unresolved D. V dropped 0 bases and J dropped 1 base, with 8 bases sitting between them. From germline, CDR1 is SGHRS and CDR2 YFSETQ. CDR3 length: 14 residues. The CDR3 here is CASSLGPQSYEQYF. CDR3 in DNA: TGCGCCAGCAGCTTGGGGCCCCAGTCCTACGAGCAGTACTTC.

This clone was seen a few times. The CDR3 spells CASSQPGQGYEQYF. Written as DNA, the CDR3 is TGTGCCAGCAGCCAGCCGGGACAGGGATACGAGCAGTACTTC. This chain joins TRBV4-2 and TRBJ2-7; 9 bases fit TRBD1. V dropped 3 bases and J dropped 4; count of bases not matched to a gene: 4. From germline, CDR1 is LGHNA and CDR2 YNFKEQ. The CDR3 length is 14 residues.

This clone showed up just a few times. The J gene is TRBJ1-1, the V gene TRBV5-6; D possibly corresponds to TRBD1 (5 bases). The germline gives CDR1 SGHDT, CDR2 YYEEEE. Trimming pared 4 bases from V and 6 bases from J, leaving 13 bases between. This CDR3 has 13 amino acids. CDR3 nucleotide sequence: TGTGCCAGCAGCCCCTGGGGCTCCCCTGAAGCTTTCTTT. This gives the protein CASSPWGSPEAFF.

V is TRBV15 and J is TRBJ2-3, with 9 bases matching TRBD2. The CDR3 is made up of 17 amino acids. Germline CDR1 reads LNHNV; CDR2 reads YYDKDF (reference sequence). Trimming took 0 bases from V and 5 from J; bases not matched to a gene: 9. For the CDR3, the DNA is TGTGCCACCAGCAGAGAGAGAAGCCTAGCGGGAAGAGATACGCAGTATTTT. Its protein product is CATSRERSLAGRDTQYF.

The V call is TRBV2, the J call TRBJ2-1; D not resolved. Deletions cut 2 bases from V and 4 bases from J, with 12 bases between. Germline V gene lookup returns CDR1 SNHLY and CDR2 FYNNEI. The CDR3 contains 15 residues. This CDR3 is CASSESGYVYNEQFF. For the CDR3, the DNA is TGTGCCAGCAGTGAATCCGGGTACGTGTACAATGAGCAGTTCTTC. The variable domain in full, completed from reference TRBV2 and TRBJ2-1, reads EPEVTQTPSHQVTQMGQEVILRCVPISNHLYFYWYRQILGQKVEFLVSFYNNEISEKSEIFDDQFSVERPDGSNFTLKIRSTKLEDSAMYFCASSESGYVYNEQFFGPGTRLTVL.

The chain carries TRBV29-1 and TRBJ1-1, with D possibly TRBD1 on 5 matching bases. Looked up from germline, CDR1 is SQVTM and CDR2 is ANQGSEA. This CDR3 region has 13 residues. Deletions cut 1 base from V and 3 bases from J, with 9 bases between. In DNA, the CDR3 is TGCAGCGTTGAAGGCGGGGCGTACACTGAAGCTTTCTTT. Translation: CSVEGGAYTEAFF.

This chain joins TRBV28 and TRBJ1-4; D is possibly TRBD1 (5 bases). The CDR3 is made up of 16 amino acids. The germline V gene has CDR1 MDHEN and CDR2 SYDVKM. Trimming removed 4 bases at V and 3 bases at J, with 15 bases between. CDR3 amino acids: CASSSRQLGANEKLFF. The CDR3 DNA is TGTGCCAGCAGTTCTCGACAGCTTGGGGCTAATGAAAAACTGTTTTTT.

The rearrangement links TRBV6-5 to TRBJ1-1, with D perhaps TRBD1 (6 bases). The germline V gene has CDR1 MNHEY and CDR2 SVGAGI. The CDR3 runs 12 residues. V was clipped by 2 bases and J by 5 bases, with 6 bases between them. CDR3 sequence (DNA): TGTGCCAGCAGTTACACAGGGACTGAAGCTTTCTTT. Translated, it gives CASSYTGTEAFF.

The chain has TRBV5-4 and TRBJ2-1; D might be TRBD2 (7 bases). This CDR3 has 16 residues. From germline, CDR1 is SGHNT and CDR2 YYREEE (reference sequence). V was cut by 4 bases and J by 4 bases, with 18 bases left in between. The DNA for the CDR3 is TGTGCCAGCAGCGTGGGGGGCAGCGGGGCTTACAATGAGCAGTTCTTC. This sequence encodes CASSVGGSGAYNEQFF. The whole variable domain, filled in from reference TRBV5-4 and TRBJ2-1, reads ETGVTQSPTHLIKTRGQQVTLRCSSQSGHNTVSWYQQALGQGPQFIFQYYREEENGRGNFPPRFSGLQFPNYSSELNVNALELDDSALYLCASSVGGSGAYNEQFFGPGTRLTVL.

The CDR3 here is CASSQFEDNEQFF. CDR3 sequence (DNA): TGTGCCAGCAGCCAATTTGAGGACAATGAGCAGTTCTTC. The J gene is TRBJ2-1, the V gene TRBV3-1 (or the pseudogene TRBV3-2); D call uncertain. V was shortened by 2 bases and J by 5 bases, with 7 bases between the two germline ends. The CDR3 is made up of 13 amino acids. In germline, CDR1 is LGHDT, CDR2 YNNKEL (reference sequence).

The chain links TRBV9 to TRBJ2-7; 8 bases agree with TRBD1. V was pared by 3 bases and J by 6 bases, with 5 bases of the junction left unmatched. The V gene's germline CDR1 is SGDLS and CDR2 YYNGEE. CDR3 length equals 13 residues. CDR3: CASSAWTGPEQYF. Here the CDR3 DNA reads TGTGCCAGCAGCGCGTGGACAGGGCCCGAGCAGTACTTC. The full variable domain, rest sourced from reference TRBV9 and TRBJ2-7, is DSGVTQTPKHLITATGQRVTLRCSPRSGDLSVYWYQQSLDQGLQFLIQYYNGEERAKGNILERFSAQQFPDLHSELNLSSLELGDSALYFCASSAWTGPEQYFGPGTRLTVT.

V gene TRBV6-1 combines with J gene TRBJ1-2; D is undetermined. This CDR3 is 13 amino acids long. Germline CDR1 is MNHNS and CDR2 is SASEGT. Between the trimmed V and J ends, which lost 1 base and 4 bases, there was a span of 7 bases. The chain's CDR3 is CASSEESIYGYTF. The CDR3 DNA reads as TGTGCCAGCAGTGAAGAGTCTATCTATGGCTACACCTTC.

The J gene is TRBJ1-1, the V gene TRBV5-8; D uncertain. CDR1 SGHTS and CDR2 YDEGEE come from the germline V gene. The ends were cut back, 4 bases at V and 1 base at J, with 5 bases in the middle. The CDR3 is 12 residues long. DNA for the CDR3: TGTGCCAGCAGCGGGCGGAACACTGAAGCTTTCTTT. Its protein is CASSGRNTEAFF.

This clone was counted a single time. The V call is TRBV3-1 (or the pseudogene TRBV3-2), the J call TRBJ2-3; weak D call: TRBD2 (6 bases). Germline V lookup: CDR1 LGHDT, CDR2 YNNKEL (reference sequence). CDR3 length: 14 residues. V was clipped by 3 bases and J by 5 bases, with 12 bases between them. The DNA of the CDR3 is TGTGCCAGCAGCCAGGGCCTAGCGTTAGATACGCAGTATTTT. Its protein is CASSQGLALDTQYF.

The chain uses TRBV5-1 and TRBJ2-7; TRBD1 matches 8 bases. V shed 7 bases, J shed 7 bases, and the junction held 16 bases outside the gene matches. Germline V gene data show CDR1 as SGHRS and CDR2 as YFSETQ. This CDR3 region has 15 residues. The CDR3 nucleotides are TGCGCCAGCGGAACCCTCGGACAGGGTCGTTGGGAGCAGTACTTC. Protein sequence: CASGTLGQGRWEQYF.